This T cell receptor (beta chain) was found in a study of blood T cell repertoires in COVID-19. Overall study context: Whether acute or convalescent, the COVID-19 samples came from the United States, Italy and Spain. Nucleic acid was either cDNA or gDNA, and it came from T cells, B-cell-depleted T cells, or PBMCs.

Methods used by the authors: Amplified reference gene primers provided the basis for estimating nucleated cell counts. Produced via immunoSEQ multiplex PCR; TCRdb's table is partial and in-frame only. The V and J calls and clone size were taken over from that table, and D and trimming were inferred from the DNA. The table includes 180,000 or so clones, 80% to 90% detected once. Germline-derived CDR1 and CDR2 are MNHEY and SVGAGI. V shed 2 bases and J 2 bases; nucleotides not matched to a gene: 4. This CDR3 contains 15 residues. This chain joins TRBV6-5 and TRBJ2-3; 7 bases map to TRBD1. Sequencing was performed on peripheral blood. The sequence was obtained from a human donor with active or convalescent COVID-19. The donor label of this sample is uncertain. CDR3 sequence: CASSYGGQITDTQYF. The CDR3, as DNA: TGTGCCAGCAGTTACGGGGGACAGATCACAGATACGCAGTATTTT.